The T cell receptor (beta chain) under discussion was sequenced for a study of human T cells and chemical hapten exposure. Study as a whole: Predominantly women, the patients had alopecia areata, totalis or universalis. Per-sample TCR yield variability stemmed mainly from small pooled library volume differences.

In TCRdb, the RACE reads were re-called with MiXCR into one record per CDR3 protein. The sample contains around 50,000 distinct CDR3 sequences, approximately 8.6% of which appear only once. Time point defined: patch test 1, 2 weeks after DPC sensitization. This sample's treatment: therapeutic diphenylcyclopropenone sensitization with weekly scalp DPC. Only after blood had been drawn was each patch test applied. The CDR3 loop spans 14 amino acids. Germline CDR1 MNHEY, CDR2 SVGEGT. J was trimmed by 7 bases and V by 2 bases; bases with no gene match: 4. This clonotype was seen ten or more times. The source is a middle-aged woman with alopecia areata. Some clones in this sample may be carry-over from other donors' samples. The chain joins TRBV6-2 or TRBV6-3 to TRBJ1-5; 8 positions match TRBD1. Specimen: whole blood, collected in connection with sensitization to the hapten diphenylcyclopropenone (DPC). The CDR3 DNA is TGTGCCAGCAGTTACATAGGACAGGGACAGCCCCAGCATTTT. Translation: CASSYIGQGQPQHF.